This T cell receptor (beta chain) was sequenced in a study of metastatic and nonmetastatic thyroid tumors (dated by TCRdb to 2018 to 2021). Turning to the overall study: The researchers compared repertoires between peripheral blood samples and tumor or nodule tissue samples from patients with malignant or benign thyroid disease. General study outcomes and caveats: TCR beta diversity was reported as significantly higher in malignant tumors than in benign nodules, in both blood and tumor samples.

This clone appeared many times. Its cognate antigen has yet to be identified. One base away there is no much larger clone; base qualities are not given. None of the patients had been given any treatment before thyroid surgery. The study retrospectively analysed patient clinical samples collected from the early 2010s to the late 2010s using T-cell receptor beta sequencing. The method was PCR. TCRdb shows the sequencer as Illumina HiSeq 4000. The TCR beta-chain CDR3 region of each patient was profiled by high-throughput sequencing. Processing in the source paper ran as follows. The researchers built a classifier to tell apart papillary thyroid cancer patients with distant metastasis, based on CDR3 differences among clinicopathological groups. To measure repertoire diversity the researchers used the Shannon index, while the Morisita-Horn index served to gauge how similar the tumor and blood repertoires were. The public reads were quality trimmed at Q25 with fastp and then assembled into clones with MiXCR by TCRdb, keeping productive beta chains. TCRdb's processing, not the authors', yielded these V and J calls. The sample table shows about 47,000 clones, and about 25% are seen once. The top ten clones comprise roughly 3% of the sample.

The germline V gene (reference sequence) sets CDR1 to SEHNR and CDR2 to FQNEAQ. Measured from the cysteine to the phenylalanine, the CDR3 is 11 residues long. The only DNA kept is the CDR3, 33 bases in frame from the first base. Trimming costs V 4 bases and J 6 bases, and their ends lie 6 bases apart. Sequencing was performed on blood. The sequence joins TRBV7-9 to TRBJ1-2; the D segment cannot be called with confidence. This TCR was sampled from a male donor with papillary thyroid cancer or a benign thyroid nodule (not recorded which). Some clones in this sample may be carry-over from other donors' samples. The CDR3 region: CASSSRDGYTF. The DNA sequence is as follows: TGTGCCAGCAGCTCGAGGGATGGCTACACCTTC.